This T cell receptor beta chain was obtained from a study of post-analysis software for immune sequencing data. In the study overall: Secondary progressive, relapsing-remitting and progressive-relapsing multiple sclerosis were among the included disease courses.

General study findings and limits: TRBV segments more frequent in patients than in controls numbered a few and included TRBV5-6, TRBV5-1 and TRBV20-1. Among multiple sclerosis patients, normalized Chao1 diversity was significantly below that of controls. Strong co-clustering by F measure was evident for samples that had been prepared in the same batch.

This CDR3 contains 15 residues. Between the trimmed V and J ends, which lost 5 bases and 0 bases, there was a span of 14 bases. From germline, CDR1 is SGHAT and CDR2 FQNNGV. Every TCR beta cDNA library bore unique molecular identifiers. Yield was around 500,000 cDNA molecules from around 1 to 9.1 million T cells. MiXCR, run by TCRdb on the PCR reads, gives a single entry per CDR3 protein. The data hold about 620,000 distinct CDR3 sequences, with about 40% observed a single time. There are a few counts of this clonotype. The antigen remains undetermined. Sequenced: blood. The V and J genes are TRBV11-2 and TRBJ2-7; the D gene could be TRBD1 or TRBD2 (5 bases each). This receptor was obtained from a girl aged 5-17 years with multiple sclerosis. The CDR3 reads CASSPELGPSYEQYF. DNA for the CDR3: TGTGCCAGCAGCCCTGAATTGGGACCCTCCTACGAGCAGTACTTC.